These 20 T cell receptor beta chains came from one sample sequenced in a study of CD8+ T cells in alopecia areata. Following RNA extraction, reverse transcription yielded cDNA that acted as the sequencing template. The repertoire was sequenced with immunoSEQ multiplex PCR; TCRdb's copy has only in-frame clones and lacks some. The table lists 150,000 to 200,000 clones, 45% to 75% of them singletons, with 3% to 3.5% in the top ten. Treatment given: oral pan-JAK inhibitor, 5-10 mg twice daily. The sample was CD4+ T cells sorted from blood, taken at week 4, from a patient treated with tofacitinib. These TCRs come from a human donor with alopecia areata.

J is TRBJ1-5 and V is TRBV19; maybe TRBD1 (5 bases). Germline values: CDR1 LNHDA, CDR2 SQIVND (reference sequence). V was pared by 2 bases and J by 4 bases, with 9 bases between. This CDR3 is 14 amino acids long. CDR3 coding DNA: TGTGCCAGTAGTATAAGGGGTGGGAATCAGCCCCAGCATTTT. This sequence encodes CASSIRGGNQPQHF.

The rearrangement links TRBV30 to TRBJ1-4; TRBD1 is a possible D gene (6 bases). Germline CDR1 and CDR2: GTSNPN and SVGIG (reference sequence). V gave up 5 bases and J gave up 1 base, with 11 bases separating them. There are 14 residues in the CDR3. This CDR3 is CAWGMGQTNEKLFF. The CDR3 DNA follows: TGTGCCTGGGGAATGGGACAAACTAATGAAAAACTGTTTTTT. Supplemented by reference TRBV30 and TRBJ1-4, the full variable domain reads SQTIHQWPATLVQPVGSPLSLECTVEGTSNPNLYWYRQAAGRGLQLLFYSVGIGQISSEVPQNLSASRPQDRQFILSSKKLLLSDSGFYLCAWGMGQTNEKLFFGSGTQLSVL.

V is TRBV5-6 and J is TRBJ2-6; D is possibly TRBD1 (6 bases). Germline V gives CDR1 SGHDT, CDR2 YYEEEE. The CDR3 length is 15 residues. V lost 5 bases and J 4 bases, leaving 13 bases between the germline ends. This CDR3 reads CASRPYRAGANVLTF. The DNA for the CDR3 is TGTGCCAGCAGACCATACAGGGCCGGGGCCAACGTCCTGACTTTC.

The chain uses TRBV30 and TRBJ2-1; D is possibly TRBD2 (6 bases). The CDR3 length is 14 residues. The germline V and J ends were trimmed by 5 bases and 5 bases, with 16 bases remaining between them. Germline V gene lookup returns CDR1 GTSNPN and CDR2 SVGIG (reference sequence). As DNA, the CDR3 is TGTGCCTGGGACCGGGACTTCAAGGACAATGAGCAGTTCTTC. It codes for CAWDRDFKDNEQFF.

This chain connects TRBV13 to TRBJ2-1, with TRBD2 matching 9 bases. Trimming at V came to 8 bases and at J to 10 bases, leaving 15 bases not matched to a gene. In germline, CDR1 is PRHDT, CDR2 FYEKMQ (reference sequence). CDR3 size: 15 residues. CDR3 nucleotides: TGTGCCAGCGGCCTGTTAGCGGGGGTTGTGGTAGAGCAGTTCTTC. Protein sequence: CASGLLAGVVVEQFF.

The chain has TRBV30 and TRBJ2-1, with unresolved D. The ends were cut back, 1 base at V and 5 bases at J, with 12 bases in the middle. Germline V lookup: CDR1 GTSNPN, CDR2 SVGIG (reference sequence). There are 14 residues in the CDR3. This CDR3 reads CAWSGRVKDNEQFF. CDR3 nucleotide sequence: TGTGCCTGGAGTGGACGCGTAAAAGACAATGAGCAGTTCTTC.

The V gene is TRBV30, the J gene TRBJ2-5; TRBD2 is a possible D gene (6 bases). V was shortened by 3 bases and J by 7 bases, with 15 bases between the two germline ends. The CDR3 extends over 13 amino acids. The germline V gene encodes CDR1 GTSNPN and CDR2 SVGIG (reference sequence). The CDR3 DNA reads TGTGCCTGGAGCGACGGGGGAATCGGGACCCAGTACTTC. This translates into CAWSDGGIGTQYF.

This chain's CDR3 is CASSQSSTGGSTGELFF. In nucleotides, the CDR3 is TGCGCCAGCAGCCAATCCTCGACAGGGGGGTCCACCGGGGAGCTGTTTTTT. The chain has TRBV4-1 and TRBJ2-2, with 9 positions matching TRBD1. V trimming: 2 bases; J trimming: 4 bases; junction bases outside the gene matches: 8. This CDR3 has 17 residues. CDR1 is MGHRA and CDR2 is YSYEKL in the germline V gene.

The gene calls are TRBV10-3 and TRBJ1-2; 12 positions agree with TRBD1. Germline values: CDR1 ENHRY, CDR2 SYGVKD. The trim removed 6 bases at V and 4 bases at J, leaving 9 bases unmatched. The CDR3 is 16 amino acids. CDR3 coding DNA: TGTGCCATCAGAGCCCCCGGGACAGGGGGCCCCTATGGCTACACCTTC. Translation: CAIRAPGTGGPYGYTF.

CDR3 residues: CAWSLIGNGYTF. CDR3 nucleotides: TGTGCCTGGAGTCTTATAGGTAATGGCTACACCTTC. This chain links TRBV30 with TRBJ1-2; unclear D gene. The CDR3 consists of 12 residues. The V end lost 2 bases, the J end lost 6 bases, and 10 bases lay between the germline ends. Looked up from germline, CDR1 is GTSNPN and CDR2 is SVGIG (reference sequence).

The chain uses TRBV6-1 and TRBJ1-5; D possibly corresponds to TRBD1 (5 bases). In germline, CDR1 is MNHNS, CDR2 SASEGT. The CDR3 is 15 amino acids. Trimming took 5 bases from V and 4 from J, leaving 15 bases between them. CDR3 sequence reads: CASSPRDGGNQPQHF. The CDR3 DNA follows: TGTGCCAGCAGTCCCAGGGACGGGGGGAATCAGCCCCAGCATTTT.

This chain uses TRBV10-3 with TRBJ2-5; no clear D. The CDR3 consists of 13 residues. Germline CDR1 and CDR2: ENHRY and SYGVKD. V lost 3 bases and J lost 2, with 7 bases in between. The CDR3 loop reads CAISDGPQETQYF. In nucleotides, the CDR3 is TGTGCCATCAGTGATGGGCCTCAAGAGACCCAGTACTTC.

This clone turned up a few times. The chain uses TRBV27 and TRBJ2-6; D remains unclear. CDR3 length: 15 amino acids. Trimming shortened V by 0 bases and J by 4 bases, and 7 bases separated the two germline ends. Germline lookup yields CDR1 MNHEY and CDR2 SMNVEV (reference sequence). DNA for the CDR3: TGTGCCAGCAGTTTATCGATTACCGGGGCCAACGTCCTGACTTTC. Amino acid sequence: CASSLSITGANVLTF.

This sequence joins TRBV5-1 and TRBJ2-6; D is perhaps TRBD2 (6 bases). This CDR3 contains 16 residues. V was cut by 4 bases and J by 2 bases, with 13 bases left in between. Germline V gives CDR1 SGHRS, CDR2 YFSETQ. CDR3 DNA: TGCGCCAGCAGCACCTCTCGGGGGACTGGGGCCAACGTCCTGACTTTC. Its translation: CASSTSRGTGANVLTF.

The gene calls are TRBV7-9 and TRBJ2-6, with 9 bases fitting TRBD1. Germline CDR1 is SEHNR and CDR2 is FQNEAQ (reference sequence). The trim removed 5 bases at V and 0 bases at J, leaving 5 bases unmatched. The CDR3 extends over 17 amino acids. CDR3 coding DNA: TGTGCCAGCAGCGTGGACAGGGGCCGCTCTGGGGCCAACGTCCTGACTTTC. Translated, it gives CASSVDRGRSGANVLTF.

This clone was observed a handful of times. The chain's CDR3 is CASSLLRPDTGELFF. In DNA form, the CDR3 reads TGTGCCAGCAGTCTCCTCCGTCCGGACACCGGGGAGCTGTTTTTT. J is TRBJ2-2 and V is TRBV28; the D is unclear. This CDR3 is 15 amino acids long. Germline CDR1 MDHEN, CDR2 SYDVKM. Trimming left V 5 bases short and J 3 bases short, with 13 bases between. The full variable domain, with the rest looked up from reference TRBV28 and TRBJ2-2, is DVKVTQSSRYLVKRTGEKVFLECVQDMDHENMFWYRQDPGLGLRLIYFSYDVKMKEKGDIPEGYSVSREKKERFSLILESASTNQTSMYLCASSLLRPDTGELFFGEGSRLTVL.

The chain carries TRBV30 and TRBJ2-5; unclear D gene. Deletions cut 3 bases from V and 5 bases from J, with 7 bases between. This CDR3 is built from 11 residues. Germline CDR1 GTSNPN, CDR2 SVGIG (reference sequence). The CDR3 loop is CAWSLGETQYF. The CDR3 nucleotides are TGTGCCTGGAGCCTCGGTGAGACCCAGTACTTC.

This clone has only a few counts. The CDR3 DNA is TGTGCCATCAGTGTAGTTAGCGGGGGGATCCAGTTCTTC. It codes for CAISVVSGGIQFF. The V call is TRBV10-3, the J call TRBJ2-1; 10 bases agree with TRBD2. The V gene's germline CDR1 is ENHRY and CDR2 SYGVKD. Trimming took 4 bases from V and 13 from J; bases not matched to a gene: 7. The CDR3 covers 13 residues.

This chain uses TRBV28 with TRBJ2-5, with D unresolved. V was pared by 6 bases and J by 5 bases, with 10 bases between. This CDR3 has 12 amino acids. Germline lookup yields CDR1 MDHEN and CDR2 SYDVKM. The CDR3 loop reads CASRRPMETQYF. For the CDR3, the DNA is TGTGCCAGCAGACGCCCCATGGAGACCCAGTACTTC.

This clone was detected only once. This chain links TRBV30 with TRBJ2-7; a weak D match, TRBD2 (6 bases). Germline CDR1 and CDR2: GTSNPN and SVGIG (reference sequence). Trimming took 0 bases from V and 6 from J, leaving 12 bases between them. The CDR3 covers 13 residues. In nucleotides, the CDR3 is TGTGCCTGGAGTGTATGGAGGGCCGGCGAGCAGTACTTC. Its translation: CAWSVWRAGEQYF. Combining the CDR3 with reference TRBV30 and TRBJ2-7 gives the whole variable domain SQTIHQWPATLVQPVGSPLSLECTVEGTSNPNLYWYRQAAGRGLQLLFYSVGIGQISSEVPQNLSASRPQDRQFILSSKKLLLSDSGFYLCAWSVWRAGEQYFGPGTRLTVT.